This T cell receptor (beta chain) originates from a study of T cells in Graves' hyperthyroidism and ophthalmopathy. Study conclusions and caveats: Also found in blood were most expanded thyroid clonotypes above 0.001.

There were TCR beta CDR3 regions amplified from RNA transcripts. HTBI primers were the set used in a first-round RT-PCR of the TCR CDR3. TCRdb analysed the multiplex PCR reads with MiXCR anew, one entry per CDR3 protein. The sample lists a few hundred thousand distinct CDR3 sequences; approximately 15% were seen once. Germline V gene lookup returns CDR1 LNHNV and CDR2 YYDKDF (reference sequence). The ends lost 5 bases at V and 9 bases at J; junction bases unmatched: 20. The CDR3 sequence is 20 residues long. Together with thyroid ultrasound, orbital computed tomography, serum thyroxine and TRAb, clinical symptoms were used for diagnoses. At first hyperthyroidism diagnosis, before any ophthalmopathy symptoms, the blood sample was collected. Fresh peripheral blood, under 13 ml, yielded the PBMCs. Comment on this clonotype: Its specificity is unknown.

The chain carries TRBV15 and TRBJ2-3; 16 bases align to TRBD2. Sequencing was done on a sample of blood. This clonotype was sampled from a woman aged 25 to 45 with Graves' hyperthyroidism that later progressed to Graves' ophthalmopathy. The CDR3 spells CATSPQIPGLAGGPGGTQYF. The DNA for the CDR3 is TGTGCCACCAGCCCACAGATACCGGGACTAGCGGGAGGGCCCGGGGGGACGCAGTATTTT.